The rows below give T cell receptor beta chains drawn from one sample of a study of blood T cell repertoires in COVID-19. Here immunoSEQ multiplex PCR was the method, and the copy in TCRdb shows in-frame clones only, minus some. This repertoire shows approximately 500,000 clones, 85% to 90% found once; its top ten account for roughly 8%. The specimen sequenced was peripheral blood. All receptors come from a woman aged 45 to 65 with COVID-19, enrolled during active disease. The CDR3 runs from the conserved cysteine through the conserved F or W. Each record gives: J gene, clone size, D gene, CDR3 length, V gene, CDR3 DNA, CDR3 protein. D genes are given only for firm matches. Not all rows give a size; the values are once, few, many and, for expanded clones, a class.

>TRBJ1-2|NA|NA|14|TRBV10-3
TGTGCCATCAAATCAGAACAAGACAGCTATGGCTACACCTTC
CAIKSEQDSYGYTF
>TRBJ1-1|NA|NA|13|TRBV6-6
TGTGCCAGCAGTTTCACACATGACACTGAAGCTTTCTTT
CASSFTHDTEAFF
>TRBJ1-4|NA|NA|15|TRBV5-1
TGCGCCAGCAGCTTGGGAGGCCTTACAACTGAAAAACTGTTTTTT
CASSLGGLTTEKLFF
>TRBJ2-1|NA|TRBD2|17|TRBV5-5
TGTGCCAGCAGCTTAAATAGTGGACTAGCGGGGAACAATGAGCAGTTCTTC
CASSLNSGLAGNNEQFF
>TRBJ1-2|NA|NA|14|TRBV2
TGTGCCAGCAGTTCGGACAGTATGAACTATGGCTACACCTTC
CASSSDSMNYGYTF
>TRBJ2-3|NA|NA|12|TRBV7-6
TGTGCCAGCAGCCATCTCGGGAATACGCAGTATTTT
CASSHLGNTQYF
>TRBJ2-7|NA|TRBD1|14|TRBV6-5
TGTGCCAGCAGTAGGGACAGGGCTTCCTACGAGCAGTACTTC
CASSRDRASYEQYF
>TRBJ1-6|NA|NA|12|TRBV7-2
TGTGCCAGCAGGGGGGGGAATTCACCCCTCCACTTT
CASRGGNSPLHF
>TRBJ1-4|many|NA|20|TRBV2
TGTGCCAGCAGTGAATACCCGACGGGAGTGATTTCAGGCTCGCATGAAAAACTGTTTTTT
CASSEYPTGVISGSHEKLFF
>TRBJ2-1|NA|NA|14|TRBV5-1
TGCGCCAGCAGCCCTGATAGCTCCTACAATGAGCAGTTCTTC
CASSPDSSYNEQFF
>TRBJ1-1|NA|NA|13|TRBV19
TGTGCCAGTAGTATAATGGAATCAGGGGAAGCTTTCTTT
CASSIMESGEAFF
>TRBJ2-3|NA|NA|12|TRBV24-1
TGTGCCACCAGAGAAGCTGGAGATACGCAGTATTTT
CATREAGDTQYF
>TRBJ1-3|NA|NA|13|TRBV2
TGTGCCACACAACAGGGCGTGGGAAACACCATATATTTT
CATQQGVGNTIYF
>TRBJ2-1|NA|TRBD2|14|TRBV19
TGTGCCAGTAGTATCTCGTTAGCGGGTGATGAGCAGTTCTTC
CASSISLAGDEQFF
>TRBJ2-2|NA|NA|14|TRBV5-1
TGCGCCAGCACCCCAATGGCGGGGACCGGGGAGCTGTTTTTT
CASTPMAGTGELFF